This T cell receptor beta chain was sequenced in a study of blood T cell repertoires in COVID-19. Overall study context: COVID-19 samples collected from the United States, Italy and Spain covered acute and convalescent phases. PBMCs, B-cell-depleted T cells, or T cells provided the cDNA or gDNA that made up the material.

This CDR3 comprises 15 residues. The trim removed 5 bases at V and 4 bases at J, leaving 10 bases unmatched. Germline-derived CDR1 and CDR2 are SGHTA and FQGTGA. Authors' processing steps: Reference gene primer amplification gave estimated nucleated cell counts. The protocol was immunoSEQ multiplex PCR, while the TCRdb copy is restricted to in-frame clones and leaves out a portion. The V and J calls and clone size are taken from that table; D and trimming were inferred from the DNA. The sample consists of about 62,000 clones, 86% of them appearing once. The chain joins TRBV7-3 to TRBJ1-1; 7 bases align to TRBD1. The sequenced sample consisted of peripheral blood. The source is a woman older than 75 with acute or convalescent COVID-19. In nucleotides, the CDR3 is TGTGCCAGCAGCCGGACCGGGACAGAAAGCACTGAAGCTTTCTTT. It encodes CASSRTGTESTEAFF.